This T cell receptor (beta chain) was retrieved from a study of T cells in Graves' hyperthyroidism and ophthalmopathy. This clonotype was recorded once. Amplified regions were TCR beta CDR3 sequences from RNA transcripts. The HTBI set primed first-round TCR CDR3 RT-PCR. One entry per CDR3 protein, called by TCRdb with MiXCR from the multiplex PCR reads. The table shows about 640,000 distinct CDR3 sequences, with 20% to 25% occurring only once. This clonotype originated in a man aged 25-45 years with Graves' ophthalmopathy. The sequenced material came from blood.

Here the CDR3 reads CASSQDVAYNSPLHF. In DNA, the CDR3 is TGCGCCAGCAGCCAGGATGTGGCGTATAATTCACCCCTCCACTTT. The chain combines TRBV5-1 with TRBJ1-6; D is unresolved. Looked up from germline, CDR1 is SGHRS and CDR2 is YFSETQ. The CDR3 is 15 amino acids. Trimming stripped 4 bases from V and 4 bases from J, with 12 bases between.